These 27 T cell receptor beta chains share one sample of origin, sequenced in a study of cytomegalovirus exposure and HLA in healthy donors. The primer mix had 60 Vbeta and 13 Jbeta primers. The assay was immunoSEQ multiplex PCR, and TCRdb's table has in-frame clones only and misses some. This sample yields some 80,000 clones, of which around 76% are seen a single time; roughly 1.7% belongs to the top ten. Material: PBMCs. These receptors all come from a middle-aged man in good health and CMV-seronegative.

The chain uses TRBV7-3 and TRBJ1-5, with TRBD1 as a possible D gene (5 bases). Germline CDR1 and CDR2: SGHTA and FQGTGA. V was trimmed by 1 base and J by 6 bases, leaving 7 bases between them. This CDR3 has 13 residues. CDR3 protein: CASSLMGGQPQHF. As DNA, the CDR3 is TGTGCCAGCAGCTTAATGGGGGGTCAGCCCCAGCATTTT.

CDR3 DNA: TGTGCCAGCAGCTTGGGGAGCGGCGAGCAGTACTTC. It encodes CASSLGSGEQYF. The chain employs TRBV5-6 and TRBJ2-7; TRBD2 might be the D (5 bases). Trimming removed 0 bases at V and 6 bases at J, with 7 bases between. Germline V gives CDR1 SGHDT, CDR2 YYEEEE. The length of the CDR3 is 12 residues. Complete variable domain (other parts from reference TRBV5-6 and TRBJ2-7): DAGVTQSPTHLIKTRGQQVTLRCSPKSGHDTVSWYQQALGQGPQFIFQYYEEEERQRGNFPDRFSGHQFPNYSSELNVNALLLGDSALYLCASSLGSGEQYFGPGTRLTVT.

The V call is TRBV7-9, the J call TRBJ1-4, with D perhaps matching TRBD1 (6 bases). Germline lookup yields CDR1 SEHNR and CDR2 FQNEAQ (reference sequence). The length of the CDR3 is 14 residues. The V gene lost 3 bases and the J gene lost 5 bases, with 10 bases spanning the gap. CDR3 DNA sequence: TGTGCCAGCAGCTTGACAGGCCCAAATGAAAAACTGTTTTTT. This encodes CASSLTGPNEKLFF.

CDR3 loop: CASSQDFLGHEQYF. Written as DNA, the CDR3 is TGCGCCAGCAGCCAAGATTTTCTGGGCCACGAGCAGTACTTC. The V gene is TRBV4-1, the J gene TRBJ2-7; no definite D call. Trimming cost V 0 bases and J 5 bases, with 11 bases left between them. CDR3 length: 14 residues. Germline CDR1 MGHRA, CDR2 YSYEKL.

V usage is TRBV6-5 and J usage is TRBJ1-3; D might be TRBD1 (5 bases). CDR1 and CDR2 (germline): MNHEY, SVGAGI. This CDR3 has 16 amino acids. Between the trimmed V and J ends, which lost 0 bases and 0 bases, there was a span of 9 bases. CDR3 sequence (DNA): TGTGCCAGCAGTTACTCGACAGCTTTCTCTGGAAACACCATATATTTT. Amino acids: CASSYSTAFSGNTIYF.

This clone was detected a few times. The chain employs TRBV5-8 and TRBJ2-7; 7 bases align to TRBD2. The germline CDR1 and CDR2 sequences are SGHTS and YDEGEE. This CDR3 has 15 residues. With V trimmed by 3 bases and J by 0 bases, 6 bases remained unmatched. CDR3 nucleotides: TGTGCCAGCAGCTGGGGTCCTAGCGGCTCCTACGAGCAGTACTTC. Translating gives CASSWGPSGSYEQYF.

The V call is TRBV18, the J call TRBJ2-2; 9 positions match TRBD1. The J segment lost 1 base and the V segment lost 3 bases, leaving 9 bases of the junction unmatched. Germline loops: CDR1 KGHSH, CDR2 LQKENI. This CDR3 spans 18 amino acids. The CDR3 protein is CASSPGTGTSKNTGELFF. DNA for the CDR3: TGTGCCAGCTCACCCGGGACAGGGACAAGCAAGAACACCGGGGAGCTGTTTTTT.

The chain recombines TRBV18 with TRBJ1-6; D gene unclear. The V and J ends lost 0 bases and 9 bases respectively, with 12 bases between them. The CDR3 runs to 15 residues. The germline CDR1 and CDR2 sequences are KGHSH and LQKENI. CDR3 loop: CASSPPQSGGSPLHF. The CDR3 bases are TGTGCCAGCTCACCACCCCAGTCGGGAGGTTCACCCCTCCACTTT.

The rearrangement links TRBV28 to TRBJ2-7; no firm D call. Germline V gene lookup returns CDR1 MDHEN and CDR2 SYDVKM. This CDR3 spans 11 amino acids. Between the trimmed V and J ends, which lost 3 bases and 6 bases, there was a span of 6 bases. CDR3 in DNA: TGTGCCAGCAGTTTCGGGTCCGAGCAGTACTTC. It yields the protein CASSFGSEQYF. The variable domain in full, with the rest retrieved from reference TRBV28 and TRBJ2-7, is DVKVTQSSRYLVKRTGEKVFLECVQDMDHENMFWYRQDPGLGLRLIYFSYDVKMKEKGDIPEGYSVSREKKERFSLILESASTNQTSMYLCASSFGSEQYFGPGTRLTVT.

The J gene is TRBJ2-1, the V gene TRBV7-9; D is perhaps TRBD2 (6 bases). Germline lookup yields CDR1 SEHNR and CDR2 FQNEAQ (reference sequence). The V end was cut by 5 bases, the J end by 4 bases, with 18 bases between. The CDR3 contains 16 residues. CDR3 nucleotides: TGTGCCAGCAGCGGAAAGAGGAGGGCCAAATACAATGAGCAGTTCTTC. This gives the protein CASSGKRRAKYNEQFF.

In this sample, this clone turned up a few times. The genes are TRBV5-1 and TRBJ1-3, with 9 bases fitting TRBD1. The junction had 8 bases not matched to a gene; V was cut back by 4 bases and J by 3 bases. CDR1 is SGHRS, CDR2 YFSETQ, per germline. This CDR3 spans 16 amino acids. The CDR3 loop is CASSPGQGNGGNTIYF. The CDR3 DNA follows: TGCGCCAGCAGCCCGGGACAGGGCAATGGTGGAAACACCATATATTTT. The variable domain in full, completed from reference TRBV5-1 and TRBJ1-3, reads KAGVTQTPRYLIKTRGQQVTLSCSPISGHRSVSWYQQTPGQGLQFLFEYFSETQRNKGNFPGRFSGRQFSNSRSEMNVSTLELGDSALYLCASSPGQGNGGNTIYFGEGSWLTVV.

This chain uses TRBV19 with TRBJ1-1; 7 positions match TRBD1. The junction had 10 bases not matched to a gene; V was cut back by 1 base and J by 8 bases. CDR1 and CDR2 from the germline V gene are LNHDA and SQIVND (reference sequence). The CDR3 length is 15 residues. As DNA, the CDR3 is TGTGCCAGTAGTATAGGAAACGACAGGGCCGCCGAAGCTTTCTTT. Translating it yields CASSIGNDRAAEAFF.

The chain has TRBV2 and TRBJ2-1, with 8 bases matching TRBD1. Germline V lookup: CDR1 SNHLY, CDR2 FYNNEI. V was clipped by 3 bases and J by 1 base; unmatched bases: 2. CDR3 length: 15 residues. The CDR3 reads CASSEHRGSYNEQFF. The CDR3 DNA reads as TGTGCCAGCAGTGAGCACAGGGGGTCCTACAATGAGCAGTTCTTC.

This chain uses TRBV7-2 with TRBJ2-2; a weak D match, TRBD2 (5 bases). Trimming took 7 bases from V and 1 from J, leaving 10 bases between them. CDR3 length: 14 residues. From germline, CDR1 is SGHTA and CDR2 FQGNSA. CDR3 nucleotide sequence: TGTGCCAGCAACAATGGAGGGAACACCGGGGAGCTGTTTTTT. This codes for CASNNGGNTGELFF.

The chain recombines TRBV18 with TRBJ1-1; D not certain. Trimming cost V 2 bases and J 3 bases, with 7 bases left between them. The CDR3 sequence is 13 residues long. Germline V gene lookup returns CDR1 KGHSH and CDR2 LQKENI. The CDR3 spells CASSPRGDTEAFF. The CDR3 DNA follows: TGTGCCAGCTCACCAAGAGGCGACACTGAAGCTTTCTTT.

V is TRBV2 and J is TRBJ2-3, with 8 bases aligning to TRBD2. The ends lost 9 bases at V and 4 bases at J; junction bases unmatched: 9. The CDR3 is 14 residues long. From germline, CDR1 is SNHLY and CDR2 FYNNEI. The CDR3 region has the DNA TGTGCCAGAGGGGGGGTAGCGGGGTCAGATACGCAGTATTTT. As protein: CARGGVAGSDTQYF.

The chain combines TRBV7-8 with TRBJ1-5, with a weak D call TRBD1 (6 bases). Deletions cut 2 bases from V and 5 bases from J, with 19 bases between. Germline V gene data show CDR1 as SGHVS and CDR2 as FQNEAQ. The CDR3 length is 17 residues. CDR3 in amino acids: CASSLRGGMAGDQPQHF. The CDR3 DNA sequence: TGTGCCAGCAGCTTAAGGGGCGGTATGGCAGGGGATCAGCCCCAGCATTTT.

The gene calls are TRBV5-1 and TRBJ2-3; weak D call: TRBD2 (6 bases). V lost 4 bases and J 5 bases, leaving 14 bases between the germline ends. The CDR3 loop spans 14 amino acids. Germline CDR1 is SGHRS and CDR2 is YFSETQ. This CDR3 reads CASSPRLVGDTQYF. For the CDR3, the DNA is TGCGCCAGCAGCCCCAGACTAGTTGGAGATACGCAGTATTTT.

CDR3 DNA sequence: TGTGCCAGCAGTTTAAGGGACACTTACTCTGGAAACACCATATATTTT. This sequence encodes CASSLRDTYSGNTIYF. The V call is TRBV28, the J call TRBJ1-3; D is perhaps TRBD1 (6 bases). The CDR3 length is 16 residues. The germline V gene has CDR1 MDHEN and CDR2 SYDVKM. Between the trimmed V and J ends, which lost 2 bases and 0 bases, there was a span of 11 bases.

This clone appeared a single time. The CDR3 region has the DNA TGTGCCAGCAGTTTCAGTAGCGGGAGGGGTAAGCAGTACTTC. Residues: CASSFSSGRGKQYF. The J gene is TRBJ2-7, the V gene TRBV27, with 11 nucleotides matching TRBD2. This CDR3 has 14 residues. CDR1 MNHEY and CDR2 SMNVEV come from the germline V gene (reference sequence). The V segment lost 3 bases and the J segment 8 bases; nucleotides outside the gene matches: 6.

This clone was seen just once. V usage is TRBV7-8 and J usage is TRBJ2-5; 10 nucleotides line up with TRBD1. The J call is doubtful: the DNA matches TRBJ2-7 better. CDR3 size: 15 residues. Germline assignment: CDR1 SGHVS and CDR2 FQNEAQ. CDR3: CASSLRTGGSYEQYF. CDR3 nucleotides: TGTGCCAGCAGCCTCCGGACAGGGGGAAGCTACGAGCAGTACTTC.

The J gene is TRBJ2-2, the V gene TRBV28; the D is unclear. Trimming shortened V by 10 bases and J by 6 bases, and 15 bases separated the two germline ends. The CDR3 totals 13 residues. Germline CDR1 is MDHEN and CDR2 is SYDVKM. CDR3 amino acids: CATLPREAGELFF. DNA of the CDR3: TGTGCCACGCTCCCCCGAGAGGCCGGGGAGCTGTTTTTT.

DNA for the CDR3: TGTGCCAGTAGCGCTACTAGCGGGGCCCTCCGGTACGAGCAGTACTTC. This translates into CASSATSGALRYEQYF. The V call is TRBV19, the J call TRBJ2-5, with 10 nucleotides matching TRBD2. Judging by the DNA end, TRBJ2-7 fits better; the J call may be wrong. This CDR3 has 16 residues. Germline CDR1 LNHDA, CDR2 SQIVND (reference sequence).

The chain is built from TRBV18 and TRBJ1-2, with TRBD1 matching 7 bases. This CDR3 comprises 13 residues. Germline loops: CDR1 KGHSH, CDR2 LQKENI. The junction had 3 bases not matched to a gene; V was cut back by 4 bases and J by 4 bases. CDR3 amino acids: CASSRDSSYGYTF. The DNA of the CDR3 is TGTGCCAGCTCACGGGACAGTTCCTATGGCTACACCTTC. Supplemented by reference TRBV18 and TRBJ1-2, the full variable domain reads NAGVMQNPRHLVRRRGQEARLRCSPMKGHSHVYWYRQLPEEGLKFMVYLQKENIIDESGMPKERFSAEFPKEGPSILRIQQVVRGDSAAYFCASSRDSSYGYTFGSGTRLTVV.

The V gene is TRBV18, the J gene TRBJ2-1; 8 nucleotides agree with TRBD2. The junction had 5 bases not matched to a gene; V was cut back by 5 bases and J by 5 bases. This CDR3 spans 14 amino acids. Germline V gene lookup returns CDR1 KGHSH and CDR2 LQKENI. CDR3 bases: TGTGCCAGCTCAGAGGGACTAGTTAACAATGAGCAGTTCTTC. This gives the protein CASSEGLVNNEQFF.

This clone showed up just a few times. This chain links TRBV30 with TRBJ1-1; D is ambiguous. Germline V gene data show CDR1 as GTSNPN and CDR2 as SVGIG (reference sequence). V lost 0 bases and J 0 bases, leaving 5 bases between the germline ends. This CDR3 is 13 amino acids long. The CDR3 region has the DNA TGTGCCTGGAGTGTACACATGAACACTGAAGCTTTCTTT. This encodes CAWSVHMNTEAFF.

Here the CDR3 DNA reads TGTGCCAGCTCACCACCGGGACAGGGGGCCTACGAGCAGTACTTC. It codes for CASSPPGQGAYEQYF. The V gene is TRBV18, the J gene TRBJ2-7; 11 nucleotides agree with TRBD1. The CDR3 covers 15 residues. The ends lost 0 bases at V and 2 bases at J; junction bases unmatched: 0. The germline V gene has CDR1 KGHSH and CDR2 LQKENI.